This TCR beta chain was identified in a study of cytomegalovirus exposure and HLA in healthy donors. About the research overall: The Caucasian-associated ancestry cluster contained about 80% of the approximately 400 genotyped donors.

PCR used 60 Vbeta primers and 13 Jbeta primers. Profiled with immunoSEQ multiplex PCR; TCRdb holds only in-frame clones, not every one. Altogether 140,000 to 150,000 clones are present, around 75% being singletons, with the ten largest covering about 2%. This CDR3 is 18 amino acids long. The trim removed 3 bases at V and 0 bases at J, leaving 8 bases unmatched. Germline V CDR1 and CDR2: SGHRS, YFSETQ. As regards this clone: The antigen is undetermined.

Regarding the study as a whole: One later analysis reportedly identified an Asian-associated ancestry cluster that showed fewer N-insertions than the roughly 600-donor mean. Productive rates of about 90% or about 30% were seen for most TCR beta V segments in an earlier analysis.

The gene calls are TRBV5-1 and TRBJ1-5; TRBD1 agrees at 11 bases. Sequencing was carried out using PBMCs. This TCR came from a woman in her thirties or forties in good health and CMV-seronegative. CDR3 DNA sequence: TGCGCCAGCAGCTCTGGGACAGGGGGTCCCTATAGCAATCAGCCCCAGCATTTT. It specifies CASSSGTGGPYSNQPQHF.